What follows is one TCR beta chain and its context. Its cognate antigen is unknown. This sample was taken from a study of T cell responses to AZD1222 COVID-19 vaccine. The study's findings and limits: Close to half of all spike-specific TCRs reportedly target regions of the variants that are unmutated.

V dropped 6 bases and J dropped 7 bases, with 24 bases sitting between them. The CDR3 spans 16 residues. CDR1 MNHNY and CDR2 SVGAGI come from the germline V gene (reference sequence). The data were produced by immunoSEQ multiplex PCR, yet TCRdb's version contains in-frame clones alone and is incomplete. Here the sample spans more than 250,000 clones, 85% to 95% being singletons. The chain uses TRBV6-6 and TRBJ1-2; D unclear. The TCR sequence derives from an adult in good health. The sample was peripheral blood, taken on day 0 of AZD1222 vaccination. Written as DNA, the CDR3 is TGTGCCAGCAGCCCGGATCTCCCTTTAGTTCTTGTTGGCTACACCTTC. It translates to CASSPDLPLVLVGYTF.